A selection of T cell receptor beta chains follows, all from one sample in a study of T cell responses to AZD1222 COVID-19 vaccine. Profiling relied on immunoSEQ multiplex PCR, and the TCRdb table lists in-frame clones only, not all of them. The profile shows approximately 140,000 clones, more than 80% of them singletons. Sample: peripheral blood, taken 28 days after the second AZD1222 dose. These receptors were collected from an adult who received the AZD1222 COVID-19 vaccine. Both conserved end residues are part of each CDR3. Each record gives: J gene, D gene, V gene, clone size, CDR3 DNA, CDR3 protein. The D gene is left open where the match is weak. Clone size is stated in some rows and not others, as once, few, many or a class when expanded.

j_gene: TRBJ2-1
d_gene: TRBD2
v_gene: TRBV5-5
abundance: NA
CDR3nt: TGTGCCAGCAGCCTCAGACTAGCGGGAGGCCCCATATCGTCCCACAATGAGCAGTTCTTC
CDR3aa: CASSLRLAGGPISSHNEQFF

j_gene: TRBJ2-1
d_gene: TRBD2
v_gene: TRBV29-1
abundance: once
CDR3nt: TGCAGCGTTGACCCCGGGACTAGCCTCAATGAGCAGTTCTTC
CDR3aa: CSVDPGTSLNEQFF

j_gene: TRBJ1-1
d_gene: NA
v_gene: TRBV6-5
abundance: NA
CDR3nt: TGTGCCAGCAGCTGGACGTCCGGAACTGAAGCTTTCTTT
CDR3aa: CASSWTSGTEAFF

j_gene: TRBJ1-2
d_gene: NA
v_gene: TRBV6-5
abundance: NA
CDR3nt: TGTGCCAGCCTTAACCCTCTTTTGGCTAACTATGGCTACACCTTC
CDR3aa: CASLNPLLANYGYTF

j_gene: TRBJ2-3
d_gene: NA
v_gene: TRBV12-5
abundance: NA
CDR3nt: TGTGCTAGTGGTTTCATGACAGATACGCAGTATTTT
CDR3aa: CASGFMTDTQYF

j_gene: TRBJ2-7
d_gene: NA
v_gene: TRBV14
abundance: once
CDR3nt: TGTGCCAGCAGCCAAGACCCGGGACGGCAGAGCTCCTACGAGCAGTACTTC
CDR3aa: CASSQDPGRQSSYEQYF

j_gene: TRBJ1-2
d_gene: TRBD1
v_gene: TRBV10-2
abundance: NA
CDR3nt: TGCGCCAGCAGTACCGGGACAGAGGAACGCTACACCTTC
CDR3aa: CASSTGTEERYTF

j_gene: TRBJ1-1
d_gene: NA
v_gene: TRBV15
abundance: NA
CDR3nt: TGTGCCACCAGCAGAGATCTCGAAGCTTTCTTT
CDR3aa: CATSRDLEAFF

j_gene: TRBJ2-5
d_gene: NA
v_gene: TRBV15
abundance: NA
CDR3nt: TGTGCCACCAGCAGAGAGGTGGGAGGTTCGGAGACCCAGTACTTC
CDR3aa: CATSREVGGSETQYF

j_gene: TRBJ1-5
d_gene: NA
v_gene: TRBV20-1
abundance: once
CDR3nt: TGCAGTGCTAGTCTAGGGGTGGGTCAGCCCCAGCATTTT
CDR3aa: CSASLGVGQPQHF

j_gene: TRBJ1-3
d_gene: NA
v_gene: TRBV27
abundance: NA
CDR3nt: TGTGCCAGCGCACTAGGGGCCGCCTCTGGAAACACCATATATTTT
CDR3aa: CASALGAASGNTIYF

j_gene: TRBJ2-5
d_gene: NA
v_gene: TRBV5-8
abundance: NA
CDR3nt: TGTGCCAGCAGCTTGGCCGGTGTATGGCGAGAGACCCAGTACTTC
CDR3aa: CASSLAGVWRETQYF

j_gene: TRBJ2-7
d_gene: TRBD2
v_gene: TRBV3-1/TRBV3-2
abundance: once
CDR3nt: TGTGCCAGCAGCCGGACTAGCGGGACAGAACGGGAGCAGTACTTC
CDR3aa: CASSRTSGTEREQYF

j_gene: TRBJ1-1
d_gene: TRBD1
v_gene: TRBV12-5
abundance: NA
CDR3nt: TGTGCTAGTGGTTCCAACAGGGGGCGGCACACTGAAGCTTTCTTT
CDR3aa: CASGSNRGRHTEAFF

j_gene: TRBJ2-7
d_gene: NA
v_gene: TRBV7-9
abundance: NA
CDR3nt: TGTGCCAGCAGTTCCGGGACTCTTCCCTACGAGCAGTACTTC
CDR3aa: CASSSGTLPYEQYF

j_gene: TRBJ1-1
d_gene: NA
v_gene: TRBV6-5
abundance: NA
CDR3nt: TGTGCCAGCAGCCCCGCCAGGGGAAACACTGAAGCTTTCTTT
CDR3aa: CASSPARGNTEAFF

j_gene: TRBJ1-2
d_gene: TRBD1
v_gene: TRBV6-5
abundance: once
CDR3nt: TGTGCCAGCAGTTACTCAGGGGGCCGTGGCTACACCTTC
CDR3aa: CASSYSGGRGYTF

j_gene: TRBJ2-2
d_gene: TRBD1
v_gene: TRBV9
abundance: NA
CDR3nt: TGTGCCAGCACGTTTGACAGGGAAACCGGGGAGCTGTTTTTT
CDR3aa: CASTFDRETGELFF

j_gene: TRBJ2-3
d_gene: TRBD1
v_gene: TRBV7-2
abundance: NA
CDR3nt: TGTGCCAGCAGCTTGGACAGGAGCACAGATACGCAGTATTTT
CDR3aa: CASSLDRSTDTQYF

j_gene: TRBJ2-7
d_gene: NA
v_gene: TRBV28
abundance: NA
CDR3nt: TGTGCCAGCACCCGACCGGGACTCAATGCCTACGAGCAGTACTTC
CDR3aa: CASTRPGLNAYEQYF

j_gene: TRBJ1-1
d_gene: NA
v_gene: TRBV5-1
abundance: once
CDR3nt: TGCGCCAGCAGCGGACAGACAGTGAACACTGAAGCTTTCTTT
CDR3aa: CASSGQTVNTEAFF

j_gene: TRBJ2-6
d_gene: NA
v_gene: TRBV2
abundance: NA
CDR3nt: TGTGCCAGCAGTGACTCAGGGCAGGGGGCCAACGTCCTGACTTTC
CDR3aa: CASSDSGQGANVLTF

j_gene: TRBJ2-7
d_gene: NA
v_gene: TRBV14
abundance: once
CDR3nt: TGTGCCAGCAGCCAAGAAATTGGCTTTAGGAGCTCCTACGAGCAGTACTTC
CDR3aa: CASSQEIGFRSSYEQYF

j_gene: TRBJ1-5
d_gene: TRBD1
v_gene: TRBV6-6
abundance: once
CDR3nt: TGTGCCAGCACCCAGACAGGGAGCAATCAGCCCCAGCATTTT
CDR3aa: CASTQTGSNQPQHF

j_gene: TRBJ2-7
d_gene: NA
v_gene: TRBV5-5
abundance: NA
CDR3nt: TGTGCCAGCAGCGTCCGACCGTCCTACGAGCAGTACTTC
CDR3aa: CASSVRPSYEQYF

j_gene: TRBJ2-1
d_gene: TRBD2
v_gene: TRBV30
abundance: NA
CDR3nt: TGTGCCTGGACCGCGGTTGGGCTAGCGGGACGGCAGCAGTTCTTC
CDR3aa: CAWTAVGLAGRQQFF

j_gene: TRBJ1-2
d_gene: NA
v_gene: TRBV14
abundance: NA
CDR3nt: TGTGCCAGCAGCCAAGTTCAGTCGACTGGCTACACCTTC
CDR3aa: CASSQVQSTGYTF

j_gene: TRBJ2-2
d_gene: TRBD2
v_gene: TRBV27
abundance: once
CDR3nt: TGTGCCAGCAGTTTTACTAGCGGGAGGTGGGCCGGCGCCGGGGAGCTGTTTTTT
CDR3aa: CASSFTSGRWAGAGELFF

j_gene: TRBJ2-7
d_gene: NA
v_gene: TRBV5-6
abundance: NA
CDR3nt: TGTGCCAGCAGCTTGGGTCAGGGGATTTACGAGCAGTACTTC
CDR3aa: CASSLGQGIYEQYF

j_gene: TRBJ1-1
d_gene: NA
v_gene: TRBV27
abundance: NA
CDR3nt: TGTGCCAGCAGTTTAGGTAAGAACACTGAAGCTTTCTTT
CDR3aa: CASSLGKNTEAFF

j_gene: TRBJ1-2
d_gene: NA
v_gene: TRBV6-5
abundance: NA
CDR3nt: TGTGCCAGCAGTTACGTGGCAGGGTCGACTAATGGCTACACCTTC
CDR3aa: CASSYVAGSTNGYTF

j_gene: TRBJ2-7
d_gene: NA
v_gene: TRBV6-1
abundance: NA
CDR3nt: TGTGCCAGCAGTGAATGGGGAGAGAACGAGCAGTACTTC
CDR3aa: CASSEWGENEQYF

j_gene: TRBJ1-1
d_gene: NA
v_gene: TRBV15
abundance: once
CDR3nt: TGTGCCACCAGCAGAGATACGGTGAACACTGAAGCTTTCTTT
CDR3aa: CATSRDTVNTEAFF

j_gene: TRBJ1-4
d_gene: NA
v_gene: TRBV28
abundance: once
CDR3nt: TGTGCCAGCAGTTTCCCCAGCAATGAAAAACTGTTTTTT
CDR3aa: CASSFPSNEKLFF

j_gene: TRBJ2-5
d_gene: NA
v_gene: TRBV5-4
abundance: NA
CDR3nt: TGTGCCAGCAGTCGGGACCAGCAAGAGACCCAGTACTTC
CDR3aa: CASSRDQQETQYF

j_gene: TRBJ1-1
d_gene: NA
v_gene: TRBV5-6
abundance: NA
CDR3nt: TGTGCCAGCAGCTTGTTGGGGTCCAGGAGGAACACTGAAGCTTTCTTT
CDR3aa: CASSLLGSRRNTEAFF

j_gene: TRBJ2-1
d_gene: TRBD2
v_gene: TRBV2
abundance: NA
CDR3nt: TGTGCCAGCTCCGGCCAAGCTCTAGCGGGAGGGTCCTACAATGAGCAGTTCTTC
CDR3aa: CASSGQALAGGSYNEQFF

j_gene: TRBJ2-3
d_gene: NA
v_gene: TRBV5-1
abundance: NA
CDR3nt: TGCGCCAGCAGCTTGCTTACGGACAGCTTACGCACAGATACGCAGTATTTT
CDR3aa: CASSLLTDSLRTDTQYF

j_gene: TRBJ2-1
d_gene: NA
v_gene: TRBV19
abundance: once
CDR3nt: TGTGCCAGTAGTATCATGCCGGAGGACGGGCCCGACGAGCAGTTCTTC
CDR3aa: CASSIMPEDGPDEQFF

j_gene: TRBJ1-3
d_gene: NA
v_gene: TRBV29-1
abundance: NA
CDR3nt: TGCAGCGTTGAAACGCCCCTGGGTGACACCATATATTTT
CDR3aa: CSVETPLGDTIYF

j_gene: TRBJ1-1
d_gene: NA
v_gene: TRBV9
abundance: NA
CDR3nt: TGTGCCAGCAGCGCGGCTTGGGACACTGAAGCTTTCTTT
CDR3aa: CASSAAWDTEAFF

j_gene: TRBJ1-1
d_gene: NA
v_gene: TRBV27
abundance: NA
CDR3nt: TGTGCCAGCAGTCGGGCGGGGAGAAACACTGAAGCTTTCTTT
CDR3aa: CASSRAGRNTEAFF

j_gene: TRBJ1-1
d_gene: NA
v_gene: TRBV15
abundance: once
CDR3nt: TGTGCCACCAGCAGGGGGACGGAAATGAACACTGAAGCTTTCTTT
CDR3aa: CATSRGTEMNTEAFF

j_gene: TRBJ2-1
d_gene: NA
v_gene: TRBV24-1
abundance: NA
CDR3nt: TGTGCCACCAGTGATGCTCAAGCGGCCTCCTACAATGAGCAGTTCTTC
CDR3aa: CATSDAQAASYNEQFF

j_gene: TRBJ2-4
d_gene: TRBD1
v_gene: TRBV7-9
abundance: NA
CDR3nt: TGTGCCAGCAGCTCAGACAGGGGCAAAAACATTCAGTACTTC
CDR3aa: CASSSDRGKNIQYF

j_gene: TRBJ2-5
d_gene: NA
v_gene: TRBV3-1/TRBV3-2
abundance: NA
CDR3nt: TGTGCCAGCAGCCAATCTTACGGGAGTGGGGAGACCCAGTACTTC
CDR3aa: CASSQSYGSGETQYF

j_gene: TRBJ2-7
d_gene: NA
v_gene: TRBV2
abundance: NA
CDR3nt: TGTGCCAGCAGTGACATTGACGTTGGAAACGAGCAGTACTTC
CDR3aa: CASSDIDVGNEQYF

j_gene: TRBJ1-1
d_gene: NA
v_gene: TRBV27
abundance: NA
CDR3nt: TGTGCCAGCAGCCGCGTCGGGTTGACTGAAGCTTTCTTT
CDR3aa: CASSRVGLTEAFF

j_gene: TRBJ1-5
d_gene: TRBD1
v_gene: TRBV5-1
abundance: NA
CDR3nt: TGCGCCAGCAGCTCTGGACAGGGGAATCAGCCCCAGCATTTT
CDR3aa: CASSSGQGNQPQHF

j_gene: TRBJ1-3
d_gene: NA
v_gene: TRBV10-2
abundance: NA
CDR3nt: TGCGCCAGCAGTCCAGACAGGTCCTCTGGAAACACCATATATTTT
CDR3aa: CASSPDRSSGNTIYF

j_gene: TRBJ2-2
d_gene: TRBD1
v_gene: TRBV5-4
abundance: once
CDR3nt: TGTGCCAGCAGCCCTGGTGGGACAGGGAACACCGGGGAGCTGTTTTTT
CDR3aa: CASSPGGTGNTGELFF

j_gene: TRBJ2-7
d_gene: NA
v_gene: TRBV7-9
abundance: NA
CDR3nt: TGTGCCAGCAGCTTACGTGAGGGATTAAGCTCCTACGAGCAGTACTTC
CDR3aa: CASSLREGLSSYEQYF

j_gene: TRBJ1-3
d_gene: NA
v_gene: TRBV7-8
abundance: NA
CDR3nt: TGTGCCAGCAGCTTAGATAGGATCGGGGGGAACACCATATATTTT
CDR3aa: CASSLDRIGGNTIYF

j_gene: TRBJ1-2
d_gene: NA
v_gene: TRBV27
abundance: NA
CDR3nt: TGTGCCAGCAAGAAGGGTCGAGATGGCTACACCTTC
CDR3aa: CASKKGRDGYTF

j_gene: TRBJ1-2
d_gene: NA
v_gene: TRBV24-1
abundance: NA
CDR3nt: TGTGCCACCAGTGATCCAGGGTCCACCCTTAATGGCTACACCTTC
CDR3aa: CATSDPGSTLNGYTF